These 3 T cell receptor beta chains share one sample of origin, sequenced in a study of blood T cell repertoires in COVID-19. Measured with immunoSEQ multiplex PCR; TCRdb has only the in-frame clones, and not every one. The sample includes over 200,000 clones, more than 75% of them seen just once. The specimen was peripheral blood. The receptors come from a woman aged 25 to 39 who had recovered from COVID-19.

J is TRBJ1-4 and V is TRBV6-2 or TRBV6-3; 8 nucleotides agree with TRBD1. After removal of 5 bases from V and 3 bases from J, the junction contained 5 bases not matched to a gene. This CDR3 spans 15 amino acids. CDR1 MNHEY and CDR2 SVGEGT come from the germline V gene. The CDR3 DNA reads TGTGCCAGCAGTACGACAGGGGACGCTAATGAAAAACTGTTTTTT. It yields the protein CASSTTGDANEKLFF.

The chain employs TRBV6-5 and TRBJ1-4; D unresolved. The V gene's germline CDR1 is MNHEY and CDR2 SVGAGI. The CDR3 is 15 amino acids. V was pared by 5 bases and J by 0 bases, with 10 bases between. CDR3 protein: CASSPGYATNEKLFF. The DNA for the CDR3 is TGTGCCAGCAGTCCCGGGTACGCAACTAATGAAAAACTGTTTTTT.

The CDR3 loop reads CASSQVAGEGEQYF. In DNA form, the CDR3 reads TGTGCCAGCAGCCAAGTAGCGGGGGAAGGAGAGCAGTACTTC. J is TRBJ2-7 and V is TRBV3-1 (or the pseudogene TRBV3-2), with 9 bases lining up with TRBD2. The CDR3 runs to 14 residues. The junction had 5 bases not matched to a gene; V was cut back by 1 base and J by 7 bases. In germline, CDR1 is LGHDT, CDR2 YNNKEL (reference sequence).